This T cell receptor beta chain was obtained from a study of shared clonotypes between healthy human individuals. This clone appeared once. Its antigen is undetermined. Study-wide points: It was the few donors that limited the genetic and exposure-history diversity represented.

The study drew all its donors from Caucasian adults living in Nashville, Tennessee. Template for every sorted-subset replicate PCR totaled about 0.2 ug DNA, some 30,000 T cell genomes. Only in-frame clones appear in the TCRdb table, and some are missing; sequencing was by immunoSEQ multiplex PCR. The sample contains about 2.3 million clones, under 95% of which appear only once. The TCR was taken from a man between 18 and 29 years old in good health. Some clones in this sample may be carry-over from other donors' samples. The sample taken for sequencing was naive CD4+ T cells from PBMCs. The subset: CD45RA+ positively selected.

This CDR3 is CASRAGLAGLNTGELFF. The CDR3 DNA is TGTGCCAGTAGGGCCGGACTAGCGGGATTGAACACCGGGGAGCTGTTTTTT. The rearrangement joins TRBV19 to TRBJ2-2, with TRBD2 identical over 12 bases. The CDR3 consists of 17 residues. V lost 6 bases to trimming and J lost 1 base; unmatched junction nucleotides: 6. Germline CDR1 reads LNHDA; CDR2 reads SQIVND (reference sequence).